Below are 3 T cell receptor beta chains sequenced from a single sample in a study of blood T cell repertoires in COVID-19. Sequenced by immunoSEQ multiplex PCR; TCRdb stores in-frame clones only, minus some. The sample holds a few hundred thousand clones, around four fifths seen once. The sample was PBMCs or T cells enriched from blood (not recorded which). Source of these receptors: a woman in her 50s who had recovered from COVID-19.

The chain links TRBV7-6 to TRBJ2-1, with TRBD2 matching 10 bases. Germline V lookup: CDR1 SGHVS, CDR2 FNYEAQ. The CDR3 is made up of 17 amino acids. V was clipped by 1 base and J by 0 bases; unmatched bases: 3. CDR3 in DNA: TGTGCCAGCAGCTTAGTCAGGACTAGCGGCTCCTACAATGAGCAGTTCTTC. It specifies CASSLVRTSGSYNEQFF.

The V and J genes are TRBV9 and TRBJ2-1, with a tentative D call TRBD1 (7 bases). There are 15 residues in the CDR3. V was trimmed by 4 bases and J by 8 bases, leaving 19 bases between them. From germline, CDR1 is SGDLS and CDR2 YYNGEE. For the CDR3, the DNA is TGTGCCAGCAGCCTCCGGCAGGGGGGTCTAGATGAGCAGTTCTTC. Residues: CASSLRQGGLDEQFF. Combining the CDR3 with reference TRBV9 and TRBJ2-1 gives the whole variable domain DSGVTQTPKHLITATGQRVTLRCSPRSGDLSVYWYQQSLDQGLQFLIQYYNGEERAKGNILERFSAQQFPDLHSELNLSSLELGDSALYFCASSLRQGGLDEQFFGPGTRLTVL.

The gene calls are TRBV10-3 and TRBJ1-1; D perhaps matches TRBD1 (6 bases). V gave up 6 bases and J gave up 7 bases, with 9 bases separating them. The CDR3 runs 11 residues. From germline, CDR1 is ENHRY and CDR2 SYGVKD. The CDR3 loop is CAIRGANEAFF. The CDR3 region has the DNA TGTGCCATCAGGGGGGCAAATGAAGCTTTCTTT.